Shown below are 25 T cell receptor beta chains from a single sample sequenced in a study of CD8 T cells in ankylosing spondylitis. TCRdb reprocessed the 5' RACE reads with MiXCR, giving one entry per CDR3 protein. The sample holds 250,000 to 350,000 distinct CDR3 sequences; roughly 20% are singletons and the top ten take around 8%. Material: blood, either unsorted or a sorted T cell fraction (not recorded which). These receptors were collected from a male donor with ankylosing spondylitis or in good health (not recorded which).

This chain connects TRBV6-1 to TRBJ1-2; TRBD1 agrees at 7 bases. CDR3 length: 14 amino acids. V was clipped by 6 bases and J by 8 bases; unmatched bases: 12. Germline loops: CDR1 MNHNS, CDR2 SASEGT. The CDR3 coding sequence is TGTGCCAGCAGGGCAATACAGGGGATTGGGGGCTACACCTTC. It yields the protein CASRAIQGIGGYTF.

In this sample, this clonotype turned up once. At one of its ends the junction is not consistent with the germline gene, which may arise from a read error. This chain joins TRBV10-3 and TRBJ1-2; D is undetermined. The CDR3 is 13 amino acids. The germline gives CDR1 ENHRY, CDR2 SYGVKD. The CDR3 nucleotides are TGTGCCATCAGTGAGTCTCTGGAATATGGCCACACCTTC. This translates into CAISESLEYGHTF.

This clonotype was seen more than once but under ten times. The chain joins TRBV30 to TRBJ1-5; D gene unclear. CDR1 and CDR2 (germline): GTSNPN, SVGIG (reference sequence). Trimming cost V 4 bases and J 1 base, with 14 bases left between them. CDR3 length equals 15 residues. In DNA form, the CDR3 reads TGTGCCTGGACCCCTAGGGCTTCAAGCAATCAGCCCCAGCATTTT. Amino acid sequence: CAWTPRASSNQPQHF.

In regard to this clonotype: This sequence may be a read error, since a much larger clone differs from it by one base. The CDR3 DNA reads as TGTACCATCAGTGCCCCGGGGGGAAGCGGGGAGCTGTTTTTT. This translates into CTISAPGGSGELFF. The chain carries TRBV10-3 and TRBJ2-2; 7 nucleotides match TRBD2. The germline gives CDR1 ENHRY, CDR2 SYGVKD. This CDR3 has 14 residues.

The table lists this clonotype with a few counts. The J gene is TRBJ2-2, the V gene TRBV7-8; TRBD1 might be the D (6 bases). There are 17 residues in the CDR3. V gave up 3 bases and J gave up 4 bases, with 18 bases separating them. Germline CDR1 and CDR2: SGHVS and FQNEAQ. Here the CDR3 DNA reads TGTGCCAGCAGCTTCTTGGTCAGGGGATTTGGCACCGGGGAGCTGTTTTTT. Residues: CASSFLVRGFGTGELFF.

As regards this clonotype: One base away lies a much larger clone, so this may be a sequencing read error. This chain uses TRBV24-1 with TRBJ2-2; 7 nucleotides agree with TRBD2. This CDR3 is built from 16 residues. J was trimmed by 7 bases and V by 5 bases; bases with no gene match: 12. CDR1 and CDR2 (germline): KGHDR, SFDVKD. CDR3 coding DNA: TGTGCCACCAGTGCCGGCGGGAGAGGGTACATCGGGGAGCTGTTTTTT. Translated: CATSAGGRGYIGELFF.

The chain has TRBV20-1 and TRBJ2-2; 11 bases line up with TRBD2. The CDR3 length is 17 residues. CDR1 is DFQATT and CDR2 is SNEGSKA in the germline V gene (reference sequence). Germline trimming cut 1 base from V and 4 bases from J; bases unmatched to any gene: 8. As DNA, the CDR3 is TGCAGTGCTAGAGTGTCTACTAGCGGGAGTATCACCGGGGAGCTGTTTTTT. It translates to CSARVSTSGSITGELFF.

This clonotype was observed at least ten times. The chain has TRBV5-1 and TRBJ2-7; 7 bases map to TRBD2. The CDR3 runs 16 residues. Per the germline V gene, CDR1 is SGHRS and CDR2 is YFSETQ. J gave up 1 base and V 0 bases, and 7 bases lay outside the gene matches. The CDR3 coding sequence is TGCGCCAGCAGCTTGGCTCGCGGGAGCCGATCCTACGAGCAGTACGTC. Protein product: CASSLARGSRSYEQYV.

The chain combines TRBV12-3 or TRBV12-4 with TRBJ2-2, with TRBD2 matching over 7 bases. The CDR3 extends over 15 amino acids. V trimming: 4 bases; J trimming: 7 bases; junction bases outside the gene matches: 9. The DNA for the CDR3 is TGTGCCAGCAGTTACCGCGGGGGACGGGGCGGGGAGCTGTTTTTT. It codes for CASSYRGGRGGELFF.

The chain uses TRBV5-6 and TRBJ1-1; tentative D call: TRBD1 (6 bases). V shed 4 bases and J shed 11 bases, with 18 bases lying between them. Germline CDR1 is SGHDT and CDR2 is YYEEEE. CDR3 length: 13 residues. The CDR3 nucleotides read TGTGCCAGCAGCCCGGGAGGGGGTCGGAGGGCTTTCTTT. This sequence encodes CASSPGGGRRAFF.

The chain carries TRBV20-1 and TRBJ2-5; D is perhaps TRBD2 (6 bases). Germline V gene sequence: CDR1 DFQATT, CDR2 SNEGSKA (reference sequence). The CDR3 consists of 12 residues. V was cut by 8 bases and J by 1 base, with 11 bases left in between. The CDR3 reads CSFRDSQETQYF. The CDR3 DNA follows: TGCAGTTTTCGGGACTCCCAAGAGACCCAGTACTTC.

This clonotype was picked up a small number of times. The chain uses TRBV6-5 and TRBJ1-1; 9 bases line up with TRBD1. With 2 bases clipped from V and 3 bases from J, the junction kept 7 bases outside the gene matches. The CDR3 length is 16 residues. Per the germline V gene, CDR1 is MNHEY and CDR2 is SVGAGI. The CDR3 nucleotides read TGTGCCAGCAGTTACGTAACAGGGGGCGCTGACACTGAAGCTTTCTTT. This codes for CASSYVTGGADTEAFF.

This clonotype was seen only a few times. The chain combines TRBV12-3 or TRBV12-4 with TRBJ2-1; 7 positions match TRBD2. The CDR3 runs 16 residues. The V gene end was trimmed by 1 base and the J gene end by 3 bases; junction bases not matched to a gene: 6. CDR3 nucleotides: TGTGCCAGCAGTTTAGGACAATCTAGCGGCTACAATGAGCAGTTCTTC. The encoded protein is CASSLGQSSGYNEQFF.

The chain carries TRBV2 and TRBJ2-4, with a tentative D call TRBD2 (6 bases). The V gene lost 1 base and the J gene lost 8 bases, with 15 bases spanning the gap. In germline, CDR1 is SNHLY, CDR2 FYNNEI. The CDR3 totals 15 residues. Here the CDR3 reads CASSEGWPGEYIQYF. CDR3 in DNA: TGTGCCAGCAGTGAAGGGTGGCCGGGGGAGTACATTCAGTACTTC. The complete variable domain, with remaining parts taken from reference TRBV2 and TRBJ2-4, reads EPEVTQTPSHQVTQMGQEVILRCVPISNHLYFYWYRQILGQKVEFLVSFYNNEISEKSEIFDDQFSVERPDGSNFTLKIRSTKLEDSAMYFCASSEGWPGEYIQYFGAGTRLSVL.

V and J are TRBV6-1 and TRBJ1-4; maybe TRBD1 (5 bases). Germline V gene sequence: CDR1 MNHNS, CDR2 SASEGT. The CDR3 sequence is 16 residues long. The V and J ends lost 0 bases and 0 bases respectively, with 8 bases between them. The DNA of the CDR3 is TGTGCCAGCAGTGAAGCGGGACTGACAACTAATGAAAAACTGTTTTTT. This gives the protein CASSEAGLTTNEKLFF.

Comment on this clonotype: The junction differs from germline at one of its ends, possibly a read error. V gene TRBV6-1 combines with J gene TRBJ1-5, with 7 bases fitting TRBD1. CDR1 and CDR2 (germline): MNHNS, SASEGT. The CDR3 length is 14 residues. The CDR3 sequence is CDSSTTQGYQPQHF. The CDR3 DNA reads TGTGACAGCAGTACGACACAGGGGTATCAGCCCCAGCATTTT.

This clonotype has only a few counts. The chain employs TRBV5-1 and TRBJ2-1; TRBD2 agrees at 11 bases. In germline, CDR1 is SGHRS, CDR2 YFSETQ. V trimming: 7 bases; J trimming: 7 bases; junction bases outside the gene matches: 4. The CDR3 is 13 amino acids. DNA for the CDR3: TGCGCCAGCGGGACTAGCGGAAGAAATGAGCAGTTCTTC. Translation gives CASGTSGRNEQFF.

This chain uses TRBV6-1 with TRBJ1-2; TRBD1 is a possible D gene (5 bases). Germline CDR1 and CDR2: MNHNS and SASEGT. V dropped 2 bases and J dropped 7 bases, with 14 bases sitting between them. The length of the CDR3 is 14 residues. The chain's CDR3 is CASSEQGRYGGYTF. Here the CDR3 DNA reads TGTGCCAGCAGTGAACAGGGAAGATACGGTGGCTACACCTTC.

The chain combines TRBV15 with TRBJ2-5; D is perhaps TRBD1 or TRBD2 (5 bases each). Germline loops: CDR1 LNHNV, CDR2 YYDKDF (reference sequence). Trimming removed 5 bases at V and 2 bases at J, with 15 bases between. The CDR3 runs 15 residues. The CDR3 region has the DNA TGTGCCACCAGCCCTACGGGACGGCCTCAAGAGACCCAGTACTTC. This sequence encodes CATSPTGRPQETQYF.

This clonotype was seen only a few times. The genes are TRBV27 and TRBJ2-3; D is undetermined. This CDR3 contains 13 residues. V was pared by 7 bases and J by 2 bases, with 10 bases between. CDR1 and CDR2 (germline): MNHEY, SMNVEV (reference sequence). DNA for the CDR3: TGTGCCAGCACCGGGCAACCCACAGATACGCAGTATTTT. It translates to CASTGQPTDTQYF.

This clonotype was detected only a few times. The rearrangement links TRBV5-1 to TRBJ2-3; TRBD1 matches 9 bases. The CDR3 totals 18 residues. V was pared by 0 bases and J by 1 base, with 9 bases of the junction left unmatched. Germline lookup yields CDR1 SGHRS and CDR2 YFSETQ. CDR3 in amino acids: CASSLVGQGSFGTDTQYF. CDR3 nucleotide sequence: TGCGCCAGCAGCTTGGTTGGACAGGGGAGTTTTGGCACAGATACGCAGTATTTT.

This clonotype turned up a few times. For the CDR3, the DNA is TGTGCCAGCAGCTTAGGACAGCCCAATGAAAAACTGTTTTTT. Its protein is CASSLGQPNEKLFF. The chain carries TRBV7-9 and TRBJ1-4; D may be TRBD1 (5 bases). Germline CDR1 reads SEHNR; CDR2 reads FQNEAQ (reference sequence). Trimming removed 1 base from V and 5 bases from J, with 8 bases in between. This CDR3 spans 14 amino acids.

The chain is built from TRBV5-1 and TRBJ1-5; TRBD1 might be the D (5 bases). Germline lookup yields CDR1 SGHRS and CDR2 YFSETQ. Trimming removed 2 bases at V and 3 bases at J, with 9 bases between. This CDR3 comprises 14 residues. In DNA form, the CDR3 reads TGCGCCAGCAGCTTTACAGGAGACAATCAGCCCCAGCATTTT. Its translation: CASSFTGDNQPQHF.

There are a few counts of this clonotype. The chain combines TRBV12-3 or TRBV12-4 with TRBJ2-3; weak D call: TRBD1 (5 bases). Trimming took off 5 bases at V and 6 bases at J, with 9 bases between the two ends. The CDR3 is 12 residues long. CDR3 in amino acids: CASSRQKDTQYF. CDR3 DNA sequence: TGTGCCAGCAGTCGACAGAAGGATACGCAGTATTTT.

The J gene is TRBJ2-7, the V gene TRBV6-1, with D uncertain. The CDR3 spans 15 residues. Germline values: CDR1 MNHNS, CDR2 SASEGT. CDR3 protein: CTSSKDRPSSYEQYV. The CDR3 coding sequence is TGTACCAGCAGCAAGGACCGCCCCAGCTCCTACGAGCAGTACGTC.